Listed below are T cell receptor beta chains from one sample, sequenced in a study of blood T cells in healthy people across ages. TCRdb re-analysed the 5' RACE reads in MiXCR, keeping a single row per CDR3 protein. The sample comprises about a million distinct CDR3 sequences, around 46% of which are singletons, and over 10% rests with the top ten. What was sequenced was blood. The source of these receptors is a man younger than 45 in good health. Both conserved end residues are part of each CDR3. Each record gives: clone size, J gene, V gene, D gene, CDR3 protein, CDR3 DNA. A D gene is named only where the DNA matches it firmly. The listing skips clone size in some rows; elsewhere it reads once, few, many or a size class.

clone size: NA
J gene: TRBJ1-5
V gene: TRBV20-1
D gene: NA
CDR3 protein: CSAIGRSGSNQPQHF
CDR3 DNA: TGCAGTGCTATTGGCCGGTCCGGTAGCAATCAGCCCCAGCATTTT

clone size: NA
J gene: TRBJ2-7
V gene: TRBV9
D gene: TRBD2
CDR3 protein: CASSAEGLAGEYEQYF
CDR3 DNA: TGTGCCAGCAGCGCAGAAGGACTAGCGGGGGAATACGAGCAGTACTTC

clone size: NA
J gene: TRBJ2-2
V gene: TRBV6-1
D gene: TRBD1
CDR3 protein: CASRGTGSTGELFF
CDR3 DNA: TGTGCCAGCAGAGGGACAGGAAGCACCGGGGAGCTGTTTTTT

clone size: NA
J gene: TRBJ2-3
V gene: TRBV19
D gene: TRBD2
CDR3 protein: CASRGLAGGITDTQYF
CDR3 DNA: TGTGCCAGTCGCGGACTAGCGGGGGGGATTACAGATACGCAGTATTTT

clone size: NA
J gene: TRBJ2-7
V gene: TRBV28
D gene: NA
CDR3 protein: CASEDSRPPYEQYF
CDR3 DNA: TGTGCCAGCGAGGACTCCCGACCACCCTACGAGCAGTACTTC

clone size: NA
J gene: TRBJ2-5
V gene: TRBV12-3/TRBV12-4
D gene: TRBD2
CDR3 protein: CASSIPGTKETQYF
CDR3 DNA: TGTGCCAGCAGTATTCCCGGGACTAAAGAGACCCAGTACTTC

clone size: NA
J gene: TRBJ2-3
V gene: TRBV29-1
D gene: NA
CDR3 protein: CSVGGGDDGHTDTQYF
CDR3 DNA: TGCAGCGTTGGGGGAGGCGATGACGGGCACACAGATACGCAGTATTTT

clone size: NA
J gene: TRBJ1-5
V gene: TRBV7-9
D gene: TRBD1
CDR3 protein: CASSRTGVGRPQHF
CDR3 DNA: TGTGCCAGCAGCCGAACAGGGGTGGGGAGGCCCCAGCATTTT

clone size: NA
J gene: TRBJ2-1
V gene: TRBV7-6
D gene: NA
CDR3 protein: CASRLAPDLGVYNEQFF
CDR3 DNA: TGTGCCAGCAGACTCGCCCCGGACTTAGGGGTCTACAATGAGCAGTTCTTC

clone size: few
J gene: TRBJ2-1
V gene: TRBV20-1
D gene: TRBD2
CDR3 protein: CSASGGSSSYNEQFF
CDR3 DNA: TGCAGTGCCAGCGGGGGGTCGAGCTCCTACAATGAGCAGTTCTTC

clone size: NA
J gene: TRBJ2-7
V gene: TRBV6-1
D gene: TRBD1
CDR3 protein: CASIETGSRNEQYF
CDR3 DNA: TGTGCCAGCATCGAGACAGGGTCTAGGAACGAGCAGTACTTC

clone size: few
J gene: TRBJ2-7
V gene: TRBV29-1
D gene: TRBD2
CDR3 protein: CSVEEVGAGITYEQYF
CDR3 DNA: TGCAGCGTTGAAGAAGTGGGAGCGGGAATCACCTACGAGCAGTACTTC

clone size: few
J gene: TRBJ2-7
V gene: TRBV6-6
D gene: TRBD2
CDR3 protein: CASRPVSGGFAYEQYF
CDR3 DNA: TGTGCCAGCAGACCCGTTAGCGGGGGGTTCGCCTACGAGCAGTACTTC

clone size: few
J gene: TRBJ2-7
V gene: TRBV6-5
D gene: TRBD1
CDR3 protein: CASRRGTVTPYEQYF
CDR3 DNA: TGTGCCAGCAGGAGAGGGACAGTAACCCCCTACGAGCAGTACTTC

clone size: NA
J gene: TRBJ2-3
V gene: TRBV5-1
D gene: TRBD1
CDR3 protein: CASSRDRGVTDTQYF
CDR3 DNA: TGCGCCAGCAGCCGCGACAGGGGCGTCACAGATACGCAGTATTTT

clone size: NA
J gene: TRBJ2-7
V gene: TRBV9
D gene: TRBD1
CDR3 protein: CASSPRDRSREQYF
CDR3 DNA: TGTGCCAGCAGCCCGAGGGACAGGAGTCGCGAGCAGTACTTC

clone size: NA
J gene: TRBJ2-2
V gene: TRBV28
D gene: NA
CDR3 protein: CASSRTTYTGELFF
CDR3 DNA: TGTGCCAGCAGTCGGACAACATACACCGGGGAGCTGTTTTTT

clone size: NA
J gene: TRBJ2-5
V gene: TRBV5-1
D gene: TRBD2
CDR3 protein: CASSLTGGRFDEQYF
CDR3 DNA: TGCGCCAGCAGCTTGACGGGGGGGCGTTTCGATGAGCAGTACTTC

clone size: NA
J gene: TRBJ1-4
V gene: TRBV7-9
D gene: NA
CDR3 protein: CASSLSDASEKLFF
CDR3 DNA: TGTGCCAGCAGCTTATCGGACGCGAGTGAAAAACTGTTTTTT

clone size: NA
J gene: TRBJ2-1
V gene: TRBV7-2
D gene: NA
CDR3 protein: CASGLAQGSEQFF
CDR3 DNA: TGTGCCAGCGGCTTAGCACAGGGAAGTGAGCAGTTCTTC

clone size: NA
J gene: TRBJ2-7
V gene: TRBV12-3/TRBV12-4
D gene: NA
CDR3 protein: CASSTRDMDYEQYF
CDR3 DNA: TGTGCCAGCAGTACGAGGGACATGGACTACGAGCAGTACTTC

clone size: NA
J gene: TRBJ1-1
V gene: TRBV13
D gene: TRBD1
CDR3 protein: CASSDRTGMAEAFF
CDR3 DNA: TGTGCCAGCAGCGACCGGACAGGGATGGCTGAAGCTTTCTTT

clone size: NA
J gene: TRBJ2-5
V gene: TRBV12-3/TRBV12-4
D gene: NA
CDR3 protein: CASSQTGYYKETQYF
CDR3 DNA: TGTGCCAGCAGCCAAACAGGGTACTACAAGGAGACCCAGTACTTC

clone size: NA
J gene: TRBJ2-1
V gene: TRBV5-6
D gene: NA
CDR3 protein: CASSRRTGYVKGNEQFF
CDR3 DNA: TGTGCCAGCAGCCGGAGGACTGGGTATGTCAAAGGCAATGAGCAGTTCTTC

clone size: NA
J gene: TRBJ1-5
V gene: TRBV4-1
D gene: NA
CDR3 protein: CASSQDGRTANQPQHF
CDR3 DNA: TGCGCCAGCAGCCAAGACGGGCGGACAGCTAATCAGCCCCAGCATTTT

clone size: few
J gene: TRBJ2-7
V gene: TRBV28
D gene: NA
CDR3 protein: CASSLDPLEQYF
CDR3 DNA: TGTGCCAGCAGTTTAGATCCCCTCGAGCAGTACTTC

clone size: NA
J gene: TRBJ2-1
V gene: TRBV15
D gene: NA
CDR3 protein: CATSRATGASTEQFF
CDR3 DNA: TGTGCCACCAGCAGAGCTACGGGGGCGTCAACTGAGCAGTTCTTC

clone size: NA
J gene: TRBJ2-3
V gene: TRBV20-1
D gene: NA
CDR3 protein: CSAATASTDTQYF
CDR3 DNA: TGCAGTGCGGCGACAGCTAGCACAGATACGCAGTATTTT

clone size: NA
J gene: TRBJ1-1
V gene: TRBV4-1
D gene: NA
CDR3 protein: CASSLLFGRNPGRQNTEAFF
CDR3 DNA: TGCGCCAGCAGCCTACTATTTGGGCGAAACCCGGGACGCCAGAACACTGAAGCTTTCTTT

clone size: NA
J gene: TRBJ2-3
V gene: TRBV29-1
D gene: NA
CDR3 protein: CSVDWGDKSTDTQYF
CDR3 DNA: TGCAGCGTTGATTGGGGGGACAAGAGCACAGATACGCAGTATTTT

clone size: once
J gene: TRBJ1-2
V gene: TRBV13
D gene: NA
CDR3 protein: CASSLTAEVINYGYTF
CDR3 DNA: TGTGCCAGCAGCCTCACCGCTGAAGTAATTAACTATGGCTACACCTTC

clone size: NA
J gene: TRBJ2-7
V gene: TRBV10-3
D gene: NA
CDR3 protein: CAISEGYRTYEQYF
CDR3 DNA: TGTGCCATCAGTGAGGGGTACAGAACCTACGAGCAGTACTTC

clone size: many
J gene: TRBJ2-7
V gene: TRBV4-3
D gene: NA
CDR3 protein: CASSQEWAPSYEQYF
CDR3 DNA: TGCGCCAGCAGCCAAGAGTGGGCTCCTTCCTACGAGCAGTACTTC

clone size: NA
J gene: TRBJ1-2
V gene: TRBV6-1
D gene: NA
CDR3 protein: CASSERGVYYGYTF
CDR3 DNA: TGTGCCAGCAGTGAAAGGGGGGTCTATTATGGCTACACCTTC

clone size: few
J gene: TRBJ2-3
V gene: TRBV3-1
D gene: NA
CDR3 protein: CASSQQRLRTDTQYF
CDR3 DNA: TGTGCCAGCAGCCAACAGCGTCTTCGTACAGATACGCAGTATTTT

clone size: once
J gene: TRBJ1-4
V gene: TRBV5-1
D gene: NA
CDR3 protein: CASSSNRGATNEKLFF
CDR3 DNA: TGCGCCAGCAGCTCAAATCGGGGTGCAACTAATGAAAAACTGTTTTTT

clone size: few
J gene: TRBJ2-2
V gene: TRBV9
D gene: TRBD2
CDR3 protein: CASSVDQRGTGELFF
CDR3 DNA: TGTGCCAGCAGCGTAGATCAGCGGGGGACCGGGGAGCTGTTTTTT

clone size: NA
J gene: TRBJ2-3
V gene: TRBV29-1
D gene: NA
CDR3 protein: CSVESGFTDTQYF
CDR3 DNA: TGCAGCGTTGAATCAGGGTTCACAGATACGCAGTATTTT

clone size: NA
J gene: TRBJ2-3
V gene: TRBV5-1
D gene: NA
CDR3 protein: CASSLPGRGHTDTQYF
CDR3 DNA: TGCGCCAGCAGCCTACCGGGGAGGGGACACACAGATACGCAGTATTTT

clone size: NA
J gene: TRBJ1-2
V gene: TRBV7-9
D gene: TRBD1
CDR3 protein: CASSLAGTGPYGYTF
CDR3 DNA: TGTGCCAGCAGCTTAGCCGGGACAGGGCCTTATGGCTACACCTTC

clone size: few
J gene: TRBJ2-7
V gene: TRBV4-1
D gene: NA
CDR3 protein: CASSQDRVREQYF
CDR3 DNA: TGCGCCAGCAGCCAAGATCGGGTACGCGAGCAGTACTTC

clone size: NA
J gene: TRBJ1-2
V gene: TRBV7-9
D gene: NA
CDR3 protein: CASSSGPREDYGYTF
CDR3 DNA: TGTGCCAGCAGCTCAGGCCCCCGAGAGGACTATGGCTACACCTTC

clone size: few
J gene: TRBJ1-2
V gene: TRBV25-1
D gene: NA
CDR3 protein: CASSGGEFLYGYTF
CDR3 DNA: TGTGCCAGCTCCGGCGGGGAATTCCTCTATGGCTACACCTTC

clone size: few
J gene: TRBJ2-1
V gene: TRBV5-1
D gene: TRBD2
CDR3 protein: CASSPPGTRSLNEQFF
CDR3 DNA: TGCGCCAGCAGCCCTCCCGGGACTAGATCCCTCAATGAGCAGTTCTTC

clone size: few
J gene: TRBJ2-7
V gene: TRBV5-6
D gene: NA
CDR3 protein: CASSWGVTRSYEQYF
CDR3 DNA: TGTGCCAGCAGCTGGGGCGTAACAAGATCCTACGAGCAGTACTTC

clone size: NA
J gene: TRBJ2-1
V gene: TRBV11-3
D gene: TRBD2
CDR3 protein: CASSLVRGTSIKSSYNEQFF
CDR3 DNA: TGTGCCAGCAGCTTAGTCCGTGGGACTAGCATTAAGAGCTCCTACAATGAGCAGTTCTTC

clone size: NA
J gene: TRBJ2-2
V gene: TRBV6-1
D gene: TRBD2
CDR3 protein: CASTQGGVAGELFF
CDR3 DNA: TGTGCTAGCACCCAGGGAGGGGTTGCCGGGGAGCTGTTTTTT

clone size: NA
J gene: TRBJ1-1
V gene: TRBV29-1
D gene: NA
CDR3 protein: CSVGNREAFF
CDR3 DNA: TGCAGCGTTGGTAACAGAGAAGCTTTCTTT

clone size: NA
J gene: TRBJ2-7
V gene: TRBV29-1
D gene: TRBD1
CDR3 protein: CSVGEGRQGASYEQYF
CDR3 DNA: TGCAGCGTTGGAGAAGGAAGGCAGGGGGCCTCCTACGAGCAGTACTTC

clone size: NA
J gene: TRBJ2-7
V gene: TRBV7-9
D gene: NA
CDR3 protein: CASSLARAEGYEQYF
CDR3 DNA: TGTGCCAGCAGCTTAGCGCGGGCAGAGGGCTACGAGCAGTACTTC

clone size: few
J gene: TRBJ1-1
V gene: TRBV7-9
D gene: NA
CDR3 protein: CASSFLQGRANTEAFF
CDR3 DNA: TGTGCCAGCAGCTTCCTACAGGGTCGGGCGAACACTGAAGCTTTCTTT

clone size: NA
J gene: TRBJ2-3
V gene: TRBV6-1
D gene: NA
CDR3 protein: CASSEGETDTQYF
CDR3 DNA: TGTGCCAGCAGTGAAGGGGAGACGGATACGCAGTATTTT

clone size: NA
J gene: TRBJ2-3
V gene: TRBV7-3
D gene: NA
CDR3 protein: CASSNSTSSTDTQYF
CDR3 DNA: TGTGCCAGCAGTAACAGTACATCTAGCACAGATACGCAGTATTTT

clone size: once
J gene: TRBJ2-3
V gene: TRBV20-1
D gene: TRBD2
CDR3 protein: CSALSGGNSDTQYF
CDR3 DNA: TGCAGTGCTTTGAGCGGGGGGAACTCAGATACGCAGTATTTT

clone size: NA
J gene: TRBJ1-5
V gene: TRBV20-1
D gene: NA
CDR3 protein: CSARDVRTYYSNQPQHF
CDR3 DNA: TGCAGTGCTAGAGATGTCCGGACCTATTATAGCAATCAGCCCCAGCATTTT

clone size: NA
J gene: TRBJ2-3
V gene: TRBV6-5
D gene: NA
CDR3 protein: CAGRRSLDVDTQYF
CDR3 DNA: TGTGCCGGCAGGCGTAGCCTGGACGTTGATACGCAGTATTTT

clone size: few
J gene: TRBJ2-3
V gene: TRBV4-2
D gene: NA
CDR3 protein: CASSQDRLTDTQYF
CDR3 DNA: TGTGCCAGCAGCCAAGACAGGCTCACAGATACGCAGTATTTT